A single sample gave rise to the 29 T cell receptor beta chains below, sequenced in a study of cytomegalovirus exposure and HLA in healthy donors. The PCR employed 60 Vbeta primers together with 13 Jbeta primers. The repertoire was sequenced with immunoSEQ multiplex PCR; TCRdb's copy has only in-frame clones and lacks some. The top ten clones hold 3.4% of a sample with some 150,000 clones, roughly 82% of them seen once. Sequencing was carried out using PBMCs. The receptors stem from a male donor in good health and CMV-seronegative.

CDR3 sequence: CASSPLVAGGPSGQYF. The CDR3 DNA reads as TGTGCCAGCAGTCCCTTAGTAGCGGGAGGGCCTAGCGGGCAGTACTTC. V usage is TRBV5-6 and J usage is TRBJ2-7; TRBD2 agrees at 11 bases. This CDR3 contains 16 residues. V gave up 5 bases and J gave up 9 bases; unmatched junction bases: 16. Germline lookup yields CDR1 SGHDT and CDR2 YYEEEE.

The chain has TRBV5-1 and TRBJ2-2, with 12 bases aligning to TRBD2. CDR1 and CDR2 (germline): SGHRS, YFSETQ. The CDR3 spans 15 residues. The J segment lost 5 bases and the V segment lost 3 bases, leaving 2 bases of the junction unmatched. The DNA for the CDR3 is TGCGCCAGCAGCTCTCTAGCGGGAGGGACCGGGGAGCTGTTTTTT. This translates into CASSSLAGGTGELFF.

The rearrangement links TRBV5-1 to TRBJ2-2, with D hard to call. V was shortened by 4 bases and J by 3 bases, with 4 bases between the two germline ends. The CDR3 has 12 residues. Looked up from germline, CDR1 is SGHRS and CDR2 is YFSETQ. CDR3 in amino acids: CASSGYTGELFF. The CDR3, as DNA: TGCGCCAGCAGCGGCTACACCGGGGAGCTGTTTTTT.

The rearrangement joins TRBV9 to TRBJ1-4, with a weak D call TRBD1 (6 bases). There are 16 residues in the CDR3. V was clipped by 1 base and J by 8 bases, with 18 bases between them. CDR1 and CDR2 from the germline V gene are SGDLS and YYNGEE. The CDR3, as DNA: TGTGCCAGCAGCGTAAGTCCGGGGCAGGGGAACGAAAAACTGTTTTTT. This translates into CASSVSPGQGNEKLFF.

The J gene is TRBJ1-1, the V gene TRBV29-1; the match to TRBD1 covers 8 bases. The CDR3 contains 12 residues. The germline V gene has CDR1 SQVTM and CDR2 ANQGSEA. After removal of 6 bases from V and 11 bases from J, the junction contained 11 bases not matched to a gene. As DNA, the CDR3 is TGCAGCGTGGGACCCCGACAGGGGAAGGCTTTCTTT. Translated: CSVGPRQGKAFF.

In DNA form, the CDR3 reads TGCGCCAGCAGCTTGGACACGTACAGGGGGAGGTATGGCTACACCTTC. This translates into CASSLDTYRGRYGYTF. The chain combines TRBV5-1 with TRBJ1-2; TRBD1 agrees at 8 bases. Germline V lookup: CDR1 SGHRS, CDR2 YFSETQ. This CDR3 spans 16 amino acids. V gave up 0 bases and J gave up 5 bases; unmatched junction bases: 9.

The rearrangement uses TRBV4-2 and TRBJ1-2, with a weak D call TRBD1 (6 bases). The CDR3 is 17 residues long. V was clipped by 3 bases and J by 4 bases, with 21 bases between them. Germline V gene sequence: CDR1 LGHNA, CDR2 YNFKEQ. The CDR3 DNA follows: TGTGCCAGCAGCCAGAGGGGACAAGTGCGACGGGGCTATGGCTACACCTTC. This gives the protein CASSQRGQVRRGYGYTF.

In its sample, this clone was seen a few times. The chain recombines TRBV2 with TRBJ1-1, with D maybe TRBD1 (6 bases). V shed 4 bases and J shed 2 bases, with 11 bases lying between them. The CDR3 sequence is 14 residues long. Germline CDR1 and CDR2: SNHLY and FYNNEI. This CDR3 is CASSAQGRNTEAFF. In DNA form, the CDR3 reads TGTGCCAGCAGTGCGCAGGGGAGAAACACTGAAGCTTTCTTT.

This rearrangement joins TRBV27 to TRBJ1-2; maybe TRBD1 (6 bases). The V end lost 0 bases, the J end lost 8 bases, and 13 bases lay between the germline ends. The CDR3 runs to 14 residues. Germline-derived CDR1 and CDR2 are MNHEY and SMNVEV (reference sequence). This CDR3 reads CASSLSNRVIGYTF. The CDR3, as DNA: TGTGCCAGCAGTTTATCCAACAGGGTTATCGGCTACACCTTC.

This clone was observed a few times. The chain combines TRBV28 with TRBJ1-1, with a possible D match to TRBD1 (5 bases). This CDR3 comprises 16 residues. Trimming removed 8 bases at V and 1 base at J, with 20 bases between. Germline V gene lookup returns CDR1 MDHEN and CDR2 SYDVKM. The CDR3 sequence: CASQRTLQIGNTEAFF. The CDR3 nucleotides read TGTGCCAGCCAACGGACACTCCAAATCGGGAACACTGAAGCTTTCTTT.

DNA for the CDR3: TGTGCCAGCAGCTACGGACTAGCGGGGGGCGGGGATACGCAGTATTTT. This codes for CASSYGLAGGGDTQYF. This chain joins TRBV5-4 and TRBJ2-3, with 14 bases lining up with TRBD2. The germline gives CDR1 SGHNT, CDR2 YYREEE (reference sequence). V lost 3 bases, J lost 6 bases, and 6 bases stayed unmatched. This CDR3 region has 16 residues.

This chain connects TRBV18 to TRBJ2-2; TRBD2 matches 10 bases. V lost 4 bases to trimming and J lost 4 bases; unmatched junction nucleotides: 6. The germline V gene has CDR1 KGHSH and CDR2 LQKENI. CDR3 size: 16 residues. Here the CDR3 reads CASSQASGSFTGELFF. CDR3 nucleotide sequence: TGTGCCAGCTCACAAGCTAGCGGGAGTTTCACCGGGGAGCTGTTTTTT. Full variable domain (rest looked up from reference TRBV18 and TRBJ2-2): NAGVMQNPRHLVRRRGQEARLRCSPMKGHSHVYWYRQLPEEGLKFMVYLQKENIIDESGMPKERFSAEFPKEGPSILRIQQVVRGDSAAYFCASSQASGSFTGELFFGEGSRLTVL.

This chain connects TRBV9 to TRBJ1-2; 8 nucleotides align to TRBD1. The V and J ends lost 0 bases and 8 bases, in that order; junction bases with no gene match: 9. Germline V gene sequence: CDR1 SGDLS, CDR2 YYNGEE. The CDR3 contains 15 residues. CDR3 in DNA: TGTGCCAGCAGCGTAGCCGGGACAGGACTTTTGGGCTACACCTTC. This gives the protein CASSVAGTGLLGYTF.

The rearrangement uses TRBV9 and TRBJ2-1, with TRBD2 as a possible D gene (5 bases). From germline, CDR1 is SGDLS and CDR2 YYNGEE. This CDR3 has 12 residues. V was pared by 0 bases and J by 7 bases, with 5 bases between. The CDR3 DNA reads TGTGCCAGCAGCGTAGCGGGAAATGAGCAGTTCTTC. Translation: CASSVAGNEQFF.

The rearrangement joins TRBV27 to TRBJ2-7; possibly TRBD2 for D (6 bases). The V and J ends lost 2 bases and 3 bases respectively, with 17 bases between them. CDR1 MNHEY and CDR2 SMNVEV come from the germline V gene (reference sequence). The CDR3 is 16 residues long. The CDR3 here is CASSLSSGRVVYEQYF. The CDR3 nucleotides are TGTGCCAGCAGTTTAAGTTCCGGGAGAGTTGTCTACGAGCAGTACTTC.

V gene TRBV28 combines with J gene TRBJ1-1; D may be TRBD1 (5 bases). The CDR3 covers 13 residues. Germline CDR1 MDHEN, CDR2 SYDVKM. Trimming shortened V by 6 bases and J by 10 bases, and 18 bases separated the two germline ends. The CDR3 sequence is CASRPVSQGAAFF. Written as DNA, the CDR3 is TGTGCCAGCAGACCCGTAAGTCAGGGTGCAGCTTTCTTT.

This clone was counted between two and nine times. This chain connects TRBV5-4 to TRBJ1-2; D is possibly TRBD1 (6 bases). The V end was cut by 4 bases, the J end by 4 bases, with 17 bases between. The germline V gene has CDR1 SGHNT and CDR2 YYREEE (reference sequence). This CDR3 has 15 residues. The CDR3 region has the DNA TGTGCCAGCAGCCCACCCTTGGGGGCTGGCTATGGCTACACCTTC. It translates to CASSPPLGAGYGYTF.

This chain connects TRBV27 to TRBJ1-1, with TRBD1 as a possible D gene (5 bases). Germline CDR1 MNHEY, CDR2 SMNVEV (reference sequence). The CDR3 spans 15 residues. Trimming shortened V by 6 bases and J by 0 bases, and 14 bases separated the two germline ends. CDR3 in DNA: TGTGCCAGCAGCCCCTTCAGGGTTATGAACACTGAAGCTTTCTTT. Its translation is CASSPFRVMNTEAFF.

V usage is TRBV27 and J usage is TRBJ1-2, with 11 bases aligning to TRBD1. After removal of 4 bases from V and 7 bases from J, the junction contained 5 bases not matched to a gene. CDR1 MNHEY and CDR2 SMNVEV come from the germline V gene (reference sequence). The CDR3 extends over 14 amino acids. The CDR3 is CASSSGQGVFGYTF. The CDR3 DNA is TGTGCCAGCAGTTCGGGACAGGGGGTTTTTGGCTACACCTTC.

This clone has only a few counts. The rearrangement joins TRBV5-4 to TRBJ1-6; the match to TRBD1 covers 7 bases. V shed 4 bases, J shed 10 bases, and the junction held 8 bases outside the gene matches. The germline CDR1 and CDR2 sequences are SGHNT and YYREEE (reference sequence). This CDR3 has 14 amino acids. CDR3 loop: CASSQDRFSSPLHF. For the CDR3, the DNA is TGTGCCAGCAGCCAGGACAGGTTTAGCTCACCCCTCCACTTT. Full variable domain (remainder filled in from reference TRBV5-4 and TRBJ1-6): ETGVTQSPTHLIKTRGQQVTLRCSSQSGHNTVSWYQQALGQGPQFIFQYYREEENGRGNFPPRFSGLQFPNYSSELNVNALELDDSALYLCASSQDRFSSPLHFGNGTRLTVT.

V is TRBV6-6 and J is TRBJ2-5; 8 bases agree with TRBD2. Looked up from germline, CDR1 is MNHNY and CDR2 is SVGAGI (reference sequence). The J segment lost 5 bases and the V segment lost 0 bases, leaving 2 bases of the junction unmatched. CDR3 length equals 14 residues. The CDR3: CASSYSPGGETQYF. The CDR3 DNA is TGTGCCAGCAGTTACTCCCCGGGAGGGGAGACCCAGTACTTC.

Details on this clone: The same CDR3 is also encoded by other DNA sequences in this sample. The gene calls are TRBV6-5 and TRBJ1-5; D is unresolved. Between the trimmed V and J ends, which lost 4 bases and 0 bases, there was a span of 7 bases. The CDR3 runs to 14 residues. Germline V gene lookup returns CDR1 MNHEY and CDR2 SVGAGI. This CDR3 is CASSSRGSNQPQHF. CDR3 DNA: TGTGCCAGCAGTTCTCGGGGTAGCAATCAGCCCCAGCATTTT.

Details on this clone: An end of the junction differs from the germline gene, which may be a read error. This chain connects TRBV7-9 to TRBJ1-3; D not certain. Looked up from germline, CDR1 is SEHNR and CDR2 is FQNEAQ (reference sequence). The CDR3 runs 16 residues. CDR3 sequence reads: CSSSLSSGPSGNTIYF. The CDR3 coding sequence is TGTTCCAGCAGCTTATCGTCGGGTCCCTCTGGAAACACCATATATTTT. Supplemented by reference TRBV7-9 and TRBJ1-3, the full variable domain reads DTGVSQNPRHKITKRGQNVTFRCDPISEHNRLYWYRQTLGQGPEFLTYFQNEAQLEKSRLLSDRFSAERPKGSFSTLEIQRTEQGDSAMYLCSSSLSSGPSGNTIYFGEGSWLTVV.

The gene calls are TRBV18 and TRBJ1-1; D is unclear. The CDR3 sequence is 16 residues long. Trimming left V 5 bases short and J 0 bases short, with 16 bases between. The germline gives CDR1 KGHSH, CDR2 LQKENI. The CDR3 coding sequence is TGTGCCAGCTCAGACATGGTCGATATCATGAACACTGAAGCTTTCTTT. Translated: CASSDMVDIMNTEAFF.

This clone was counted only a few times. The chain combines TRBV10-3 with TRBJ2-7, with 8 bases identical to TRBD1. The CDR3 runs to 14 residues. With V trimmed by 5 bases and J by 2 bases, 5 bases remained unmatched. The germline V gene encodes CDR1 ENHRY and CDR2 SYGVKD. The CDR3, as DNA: TGTGCCATCAGTCTGGAGACAGGGGCCTACGAGCAGTACTTC. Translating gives CAISLETGAYEQYF.

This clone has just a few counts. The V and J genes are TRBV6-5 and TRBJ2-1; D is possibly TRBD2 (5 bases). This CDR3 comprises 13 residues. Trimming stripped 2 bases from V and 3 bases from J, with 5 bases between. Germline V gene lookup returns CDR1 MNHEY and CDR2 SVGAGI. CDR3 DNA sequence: TGTGCCAGCAGTTACCGGGACTACAATGAGCAGTTCTTC. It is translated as CASSYRDYNEQFF.

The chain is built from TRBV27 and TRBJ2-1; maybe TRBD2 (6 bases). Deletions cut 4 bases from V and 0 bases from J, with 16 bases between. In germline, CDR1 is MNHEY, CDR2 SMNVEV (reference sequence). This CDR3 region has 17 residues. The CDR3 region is CASSSIKRVSSYNEQFF. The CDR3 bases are TGTGCCAGCAGTTCCATTAAGCGGGTAAGCTCCTACAATGAGCAGTTCTTC.

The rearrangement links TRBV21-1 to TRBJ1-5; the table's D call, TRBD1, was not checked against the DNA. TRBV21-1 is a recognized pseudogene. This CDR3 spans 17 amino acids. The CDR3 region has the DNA TGTGCCAGCAGCAAATCTTACCGGGACAGGAACAATCAGCCCCAGCATTTT. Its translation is CASSKSYRDRNNQPQHF.

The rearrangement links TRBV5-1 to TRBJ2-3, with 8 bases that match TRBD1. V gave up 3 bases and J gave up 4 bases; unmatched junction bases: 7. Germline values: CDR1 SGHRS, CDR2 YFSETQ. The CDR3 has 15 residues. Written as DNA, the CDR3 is TGCGCCAGCAGCTCCTCCGGGACAGGCTCAGATACGCAGTATTTT. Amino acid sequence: CASSSSGTGSDTQYF.